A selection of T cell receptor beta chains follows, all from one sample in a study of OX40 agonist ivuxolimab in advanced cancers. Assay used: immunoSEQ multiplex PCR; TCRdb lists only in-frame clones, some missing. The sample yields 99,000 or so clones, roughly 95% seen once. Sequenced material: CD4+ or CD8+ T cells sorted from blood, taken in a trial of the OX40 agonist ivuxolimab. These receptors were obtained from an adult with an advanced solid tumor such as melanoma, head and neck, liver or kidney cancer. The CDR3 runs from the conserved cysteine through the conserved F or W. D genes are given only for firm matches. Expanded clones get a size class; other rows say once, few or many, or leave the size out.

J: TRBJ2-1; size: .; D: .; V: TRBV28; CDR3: CASSLNSGEYNEQFF; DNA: TGTGCCAGCAGTTTGAATAGTGGAGAGTACAATGAGCAGTTCTTC
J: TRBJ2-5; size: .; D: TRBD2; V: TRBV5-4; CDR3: CASSEGLAGVGETQYF; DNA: TGTGCCAGCAGCGAGGGACTAGCGGGAGTTGGTGAGACCCAGTACTTC
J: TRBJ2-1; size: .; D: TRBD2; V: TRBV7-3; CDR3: CASSLPTVSGRALNEQFF; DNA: TGTGCCAGCAGCTTACCAACCGTTAGCGGGAGGGCTCTCAATGAGCAGTTCTTC
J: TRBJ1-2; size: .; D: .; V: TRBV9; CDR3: CASSETTGLPTFNF; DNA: TGTGCCAGCAGCGAAACGACAGGACTTCCCACTTTTAACTTC
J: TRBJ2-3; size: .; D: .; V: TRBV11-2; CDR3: CASSTRDKIFPDTQYF; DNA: TGTGCCAGCAGCACCCGGGACAAAATATTTCCAGATACGCAGTATTTT
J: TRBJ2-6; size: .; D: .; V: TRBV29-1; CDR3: CSVVPGVAGANVLTF; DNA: TGCAGCGTTGTGCCAGGGGTGGCTGGGGCCAACGTCCTGACTTTC
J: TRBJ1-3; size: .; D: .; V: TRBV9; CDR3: CASRESSGNTIYF; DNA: TGTGCCAGCAGAGAGAGCTCTGGAAACACCATATATTTT
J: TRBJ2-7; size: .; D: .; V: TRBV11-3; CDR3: CASSLAVGYEQYF; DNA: TGTGCCAGCAGCTTAGCTGTCGGCTACGAGCAGTACTTC
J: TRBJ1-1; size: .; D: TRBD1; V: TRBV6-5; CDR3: CASTKGGTDTEAFF; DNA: TGTGCCAGCACCAAGGGAGGGACAGACACTGAAGCTTTCTTT
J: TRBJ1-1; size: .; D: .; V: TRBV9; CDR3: CASSVMGGATPEAFF; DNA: TGTGCCAGCAGCGTAATGGGGGGCGCGACTCCTGAAGCTTTCTTT
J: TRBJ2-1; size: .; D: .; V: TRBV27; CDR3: CASSLGGNEQFF; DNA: TGTGCCAGCAGTTTAGGGGGAAATGAGCAGTTCTTC
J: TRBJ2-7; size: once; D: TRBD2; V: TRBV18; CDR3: CASSPTSGLSYEQYF; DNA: TGTGCCAGCTCACCGACTAGCGGCCTTTCCTACGAGCAGTACTTC
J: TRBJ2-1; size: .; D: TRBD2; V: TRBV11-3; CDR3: CASSPRLGTSGRANEQFF; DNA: TGTGCCAGCAGCCCGAGACTTGGGACTAGCGGGAGGGCCAATGAGCAGTTCTTC
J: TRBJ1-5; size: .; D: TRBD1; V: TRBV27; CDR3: CASGGTALNQPQHF; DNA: TGTGCCAGCGGAGGGACAGCCCTCAATCAGCCCCAGCATTTT
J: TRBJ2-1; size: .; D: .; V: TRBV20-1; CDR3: CSATPTREQFF; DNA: TGCAGTGCTACACCGACACGGGAGCAGTTCTTC
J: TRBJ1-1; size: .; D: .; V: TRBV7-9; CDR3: CASSSVGDMNTEAFF; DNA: TGTGCCAGCAGCTCAGTTGGGGATATGAACACTGAAGCTTTCTTT
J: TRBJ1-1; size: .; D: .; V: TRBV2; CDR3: CASSRGMNTEAFF; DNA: TGTGCCAGCAGCAGGGGCATGAACACTGAAGCTTTCTTT
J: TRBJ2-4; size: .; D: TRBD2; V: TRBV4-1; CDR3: CASSQQTSFDIQYF; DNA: TGCGCCAGCAGCCAGCAGACTAGCTTTGACATTCAGTACTTC
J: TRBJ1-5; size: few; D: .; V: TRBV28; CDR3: CASSEDGVGNQPQHF; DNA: TGTGCCAGCAGTGAGGACGGAGTGGGGAATCAGCCCCAGCATTTT
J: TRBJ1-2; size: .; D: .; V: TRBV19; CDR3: CAIQAGADGYTF; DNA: TGTGCCATCCAAGCGGGGGCTGATGGCTACACCTTC
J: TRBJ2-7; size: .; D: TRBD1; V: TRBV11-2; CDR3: CASSLADRGDEQYF; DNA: TGTGCCAGCAGCTTAGCAGACAGGGGGGACGAGCAGTACTTC
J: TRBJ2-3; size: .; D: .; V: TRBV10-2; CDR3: CASSESDGSWDTDTQYF; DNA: TGCGCCAGCAGTGAGTCGGATGGGAGTTGGGACACAGATACGCAGTATTTT
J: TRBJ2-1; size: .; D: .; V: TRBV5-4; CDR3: CASSLAGLSGYNEQFF; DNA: TGTGCCAGCAGCTTGGCCGGCCTATCGGGGTACAATGAGCAGTTCTTC
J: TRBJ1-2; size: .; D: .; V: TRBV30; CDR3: CAWSVPGDWTNYGYTF; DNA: TGTGCCTGGAGTGTACCCGGGGATTGGACCAACTATGGCTACACCTTC
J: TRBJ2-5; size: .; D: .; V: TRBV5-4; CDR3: CASSLAGYQETQYF; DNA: TGTGCCAGCAGCTTGGCAGGGTACCAAGAGACCCAGTACTTC
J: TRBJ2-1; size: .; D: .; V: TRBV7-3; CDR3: CASSPGDPGEQFF; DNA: TGTGCCAGCAGCCCCGGGGACCCGGGTGAGCAGTTCTTC
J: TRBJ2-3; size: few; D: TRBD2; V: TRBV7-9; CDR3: CASSSYLAGGNTDTQYF; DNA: TGTGCCAGCAGCTCGTACCTAGCGGGGGGCAACACAGATACGCAGTATTTT
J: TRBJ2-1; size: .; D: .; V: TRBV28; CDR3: CASSTHQLRSSYNEQFF; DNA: TGTGCCAGCAGTACCCACCAACTCCGAAGCTCCTACAATGAGCAGTTCTTC
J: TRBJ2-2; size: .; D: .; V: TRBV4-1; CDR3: CASSQDRNTGELFF; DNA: TGCGCCAGCAGCCAAGATAGAAACACCGGGGAGCTGTTTTTT
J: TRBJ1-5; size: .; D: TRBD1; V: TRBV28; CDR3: CASSFRDRGYQPQHF; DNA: TGTGCCAGCAGTTTCCGGGACAGGGGATATCAGCCCCAGCATTTT
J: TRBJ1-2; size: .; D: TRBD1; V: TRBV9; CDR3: CASSVATPQGARGYTF; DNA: TGTGCCAGCAGCGTAGCTACCCCACAGGGGGCTCGGGGCTACACCTTC
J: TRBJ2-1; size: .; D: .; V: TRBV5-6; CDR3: CASSLFTGGGGEQFF; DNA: TGTGCCAGCAGCTTGTTCACGGGGGGCGGTGGTGAGCAGTTCTTC
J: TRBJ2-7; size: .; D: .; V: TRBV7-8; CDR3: CASSDGDLYEQYF; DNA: TGTGCCAGCAGCGACGGGGACCTCTACGAGCAGTACTTC
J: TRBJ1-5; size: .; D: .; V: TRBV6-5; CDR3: CATAGVGNQPQHF; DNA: TGTGCCACCGCTGGGGTGGGCAATCAGCCCCAGCATTTT
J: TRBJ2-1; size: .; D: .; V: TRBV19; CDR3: CASSIGYNEQFF; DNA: TGTGCCAGTAGTATCGGGTACAATGAGCAGTTCTTC
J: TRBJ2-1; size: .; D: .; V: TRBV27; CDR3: CASNNGGPYNEQFF; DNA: TGTGCCAGCAACAACGGGGGACCCTACAATGAGCAGTTCTTC
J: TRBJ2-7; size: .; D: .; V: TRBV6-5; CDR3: CASSYGAKANEQYF; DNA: TGTGCCAGCAGTTACGGGGCCAAGGCTAACGAGCAGTACTTC